This T cell receptor beta chain appears in the sequencing data of a study of vaccination and CD4 T cells after COVID-19. Whole-study results and caveats: The rise in median SARS-CoV-2-reactive clonotypes, from roughly 19 to 38, was not significant.

Oncomine TCR Beta short-read sequencing was applied to DNA from cultured CD4+ T cells. Once CD4+ T cells had been cultured, genomic DNA was extracted from them. One entry per CDR3 protein results from TCRdb running MiXCR on the PCR reads. Among about 7,200 distinct CDR3 sequences listed, over 40% were seen once. Treatment reported: 10-day PBMC culture with coronavirus spike peptide pools or control peptides (ViraFEST assay). An unexposed donor provided the CD4+ T cells, which were collected before the COVID-19 pandemic (2011-2018). This clonotype has a handful of counts. Its antigen remains unknown. This CDR3 region has 16 residues. Germline lookup yields CDR1 MDHEN and CDR2 SYDVKM. V dropped 5 bases and J dropped 5; count of bases not matched to a gene: 11.

Sequenced material: CD4+ T cells from blood, cultured in vitro. The gene calls are TRBV28 and TRBJ2-2; 7 bases line up with TRBD1. The TCR was taken from a human donor in good health. The CDR3 here is CASSRRDSAGTGELFF. The CDR3 DNA sequence: TGTGCCAGCAGTCGCCGGGACAGCGCAGGTACCGGGGAGCTGTTTTTT.